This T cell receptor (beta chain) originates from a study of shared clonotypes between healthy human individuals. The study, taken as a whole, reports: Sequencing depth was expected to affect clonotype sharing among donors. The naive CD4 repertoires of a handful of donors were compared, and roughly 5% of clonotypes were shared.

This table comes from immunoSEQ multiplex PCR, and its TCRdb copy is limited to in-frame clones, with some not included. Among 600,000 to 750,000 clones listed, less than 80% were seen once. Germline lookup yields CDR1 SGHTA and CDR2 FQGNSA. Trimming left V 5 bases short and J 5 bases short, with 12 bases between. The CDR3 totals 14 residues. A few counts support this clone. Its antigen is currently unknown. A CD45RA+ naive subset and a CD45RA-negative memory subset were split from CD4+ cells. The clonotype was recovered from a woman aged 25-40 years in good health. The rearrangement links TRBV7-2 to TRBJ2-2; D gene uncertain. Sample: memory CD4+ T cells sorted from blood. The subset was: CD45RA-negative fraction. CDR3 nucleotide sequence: TGTGCCAGCAGCCTCTACCGTACAACCGGGGAGCTGTTTTTT. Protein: CASSLYRTTGELFF. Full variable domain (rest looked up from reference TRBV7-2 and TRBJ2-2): GAGVSQSPSNKVTEKGKDVELRCDPISGHTALYWYRQSLGQGLEFLIYFQGNSAPDKSGLPSDRFSAERTGGSVSTLTIQRTQQEDSAVYLCASSLYRTTGELFFGEGSRLTVL.